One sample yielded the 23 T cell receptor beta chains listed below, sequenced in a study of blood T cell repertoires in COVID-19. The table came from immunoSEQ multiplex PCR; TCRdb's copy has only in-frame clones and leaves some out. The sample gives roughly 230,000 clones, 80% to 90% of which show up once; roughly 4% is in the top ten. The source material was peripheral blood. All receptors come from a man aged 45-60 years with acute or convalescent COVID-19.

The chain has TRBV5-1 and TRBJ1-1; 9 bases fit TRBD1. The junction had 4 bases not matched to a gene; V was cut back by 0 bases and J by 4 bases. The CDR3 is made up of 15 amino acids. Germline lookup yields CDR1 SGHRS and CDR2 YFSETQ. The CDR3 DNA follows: TGCGCCAGCAGCTTGGTTGGGACAGGGACCACTGAAGCTTTCTTT. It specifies CASSLVGTGTTEAFF.

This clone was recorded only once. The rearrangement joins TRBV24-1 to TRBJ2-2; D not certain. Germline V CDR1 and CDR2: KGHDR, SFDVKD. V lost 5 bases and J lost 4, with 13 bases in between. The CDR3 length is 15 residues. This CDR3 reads CATSGVNQPTGELFF. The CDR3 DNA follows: TGTGCCACCAGTGGCGTCAACCAACCCACCGGGGAGCTGTTTTTT.

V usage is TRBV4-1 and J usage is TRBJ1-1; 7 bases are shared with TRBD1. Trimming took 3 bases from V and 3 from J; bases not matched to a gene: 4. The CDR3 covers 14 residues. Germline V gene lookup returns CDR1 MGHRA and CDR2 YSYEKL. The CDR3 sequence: CASSHRGSDTEAFF. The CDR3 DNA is TGCGCCAGCAGCCACAGGGGGTCGGACACTGAAGCTTTCTTT.

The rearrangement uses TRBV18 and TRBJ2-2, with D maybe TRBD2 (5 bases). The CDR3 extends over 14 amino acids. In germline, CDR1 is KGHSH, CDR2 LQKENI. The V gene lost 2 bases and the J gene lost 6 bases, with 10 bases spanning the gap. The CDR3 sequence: CASSPRGPAGELFF. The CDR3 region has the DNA TGTGCCAGCTCACCAAGAGGGCCGGCCGGGGAGCTGTTTTTT.

The CDR3 spells CASTQGLISYEQYF. DNA for the CDR3: TGTGCCAGCACCCAGGGGCTCATCTCCTACGAGCAGTACTTC. The V and J genes are TRBV11-2 and TRBJ2-7; a weak D match, TRBD1 (6 bases). The CDR3 contains 14 residues. The germline V and J ends were trimmed by 7 bases and 0 bases, with 13 bases remaining between them. In germline, CDR1 is SGHAT, CDR2 FQNNGV.

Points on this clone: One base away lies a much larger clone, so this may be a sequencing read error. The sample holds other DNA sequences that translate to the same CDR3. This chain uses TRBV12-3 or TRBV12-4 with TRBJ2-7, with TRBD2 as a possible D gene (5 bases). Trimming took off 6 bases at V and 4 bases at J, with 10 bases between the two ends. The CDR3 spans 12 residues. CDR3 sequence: CASSPTGYEQYF. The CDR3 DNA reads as TGTGCCAGCAGCCCTACGGGGTACGAGCAGTACTTC.

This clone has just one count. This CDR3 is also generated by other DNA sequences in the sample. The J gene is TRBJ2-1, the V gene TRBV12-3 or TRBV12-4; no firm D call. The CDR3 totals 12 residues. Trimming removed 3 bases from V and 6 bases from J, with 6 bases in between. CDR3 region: CASSFGSNEQFF. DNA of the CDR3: TGTGCCAGCAGTTTCGGTAGCAATGAGCAGTTCTTC.

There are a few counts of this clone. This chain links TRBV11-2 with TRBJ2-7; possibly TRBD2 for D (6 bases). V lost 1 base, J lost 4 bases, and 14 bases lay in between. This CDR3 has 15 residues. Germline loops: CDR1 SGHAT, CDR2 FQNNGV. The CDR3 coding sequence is TGTGCCAGCAGCTTAGGGCGGGGACCCCGATACGAGCAGTACTTC. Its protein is CASSLGRGPRYEQYF. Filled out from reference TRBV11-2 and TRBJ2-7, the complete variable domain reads EAGVAQSPRYKIIEKRQSVAFWCNPISGHATLYWYQQILGQGPKLLIQFQNNGVVDDSQLPKDRFSAERLKGVDSTLKIQPAKLEDSAVYLCASSLGRGPRYEQYFGPGTRLTVT.

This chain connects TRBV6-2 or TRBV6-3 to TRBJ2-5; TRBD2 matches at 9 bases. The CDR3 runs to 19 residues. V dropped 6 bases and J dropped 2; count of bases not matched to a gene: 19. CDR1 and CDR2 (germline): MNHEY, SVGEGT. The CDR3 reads CASSWATSGRQGNQETQYF. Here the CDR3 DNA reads TGTGCCAGCAGCTGGGCGACTAGCGGCCGGCAAGGGAATCAAGAGACCCAGTACTTC.

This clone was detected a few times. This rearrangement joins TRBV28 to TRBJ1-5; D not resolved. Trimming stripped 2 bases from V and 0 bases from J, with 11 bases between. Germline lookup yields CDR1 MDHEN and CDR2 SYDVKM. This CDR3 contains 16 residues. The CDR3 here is CASSLNAFYSNQPQHF. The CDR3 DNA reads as TGTGCCAGCAGTTTAAATGCTTTCTATAGCAATCAGCCCCAGCATTTT.

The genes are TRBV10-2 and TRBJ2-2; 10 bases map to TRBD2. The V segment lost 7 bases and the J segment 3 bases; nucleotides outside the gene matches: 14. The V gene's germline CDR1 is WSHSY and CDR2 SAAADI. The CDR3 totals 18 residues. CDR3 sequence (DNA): TGCGCCAGCACCCAGGGGGCTAGCGGGAGACTCGACACCGGGGAGCTGTTTTTT. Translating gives CASTQGASGRLDTGELFF.

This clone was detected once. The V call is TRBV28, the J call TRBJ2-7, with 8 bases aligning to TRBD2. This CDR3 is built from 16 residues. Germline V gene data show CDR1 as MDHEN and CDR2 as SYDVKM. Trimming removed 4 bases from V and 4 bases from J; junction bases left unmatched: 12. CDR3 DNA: TGTGCCAGCAGTTCTCCAGCGGGAGTGGGGCCTTACGAGCAGTACTTC. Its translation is CASSSPAGVGPYEQYF.

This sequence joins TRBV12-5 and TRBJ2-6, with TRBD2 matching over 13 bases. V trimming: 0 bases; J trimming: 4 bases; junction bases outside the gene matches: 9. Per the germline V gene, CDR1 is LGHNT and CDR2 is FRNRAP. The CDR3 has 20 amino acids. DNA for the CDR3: TGTGCTAGTGGTTTGGTACTAACTAGCGGGAGGGCCTCCGGGGCCAACGTCCTGACTTTC. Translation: CASGLVLTSGRASGANVLTF.

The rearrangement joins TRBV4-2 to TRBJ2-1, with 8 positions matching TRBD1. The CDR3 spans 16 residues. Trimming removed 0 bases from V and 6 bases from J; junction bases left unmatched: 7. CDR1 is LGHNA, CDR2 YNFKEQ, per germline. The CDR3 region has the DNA TGTGCCAGCAGCCAAGATGGAGGGACAGGTGGCAATGAGCAGTTCTTC. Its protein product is CASSQDGGTGGNEQFF.

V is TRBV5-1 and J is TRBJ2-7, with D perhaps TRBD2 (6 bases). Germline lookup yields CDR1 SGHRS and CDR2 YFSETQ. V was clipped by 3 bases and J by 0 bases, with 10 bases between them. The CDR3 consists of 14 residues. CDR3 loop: CASSSTTSSYEQYF. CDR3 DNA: TGCGCCAGCAGCTCGACGACTAGCTCCTACGAGCAGTACTTC.

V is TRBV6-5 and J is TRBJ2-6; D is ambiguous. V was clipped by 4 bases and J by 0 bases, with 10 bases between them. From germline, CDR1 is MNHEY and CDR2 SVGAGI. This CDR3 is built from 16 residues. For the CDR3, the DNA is TGTGCCAGCAGTTTACACCGTCTCTCTGGGGCCAACGTCCTGACTTTC. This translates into CASSLHRLSGANVLTF.

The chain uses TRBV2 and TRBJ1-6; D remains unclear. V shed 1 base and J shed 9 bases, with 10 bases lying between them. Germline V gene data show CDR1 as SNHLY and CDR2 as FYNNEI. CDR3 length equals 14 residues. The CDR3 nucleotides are TGTGCCAGCAGTGAAGACTTCTTTGGTTCACCCCTCCACTTT. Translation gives CASSEDFFGSPLHF. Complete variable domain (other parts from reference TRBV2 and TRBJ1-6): EPEVTQTPSHQVTQMGQEVILRCVPISNHLYFYWYRQILGQKVEFLVSFYNNEISEKSEIFDDQFSVERPDGSNFTLKIRSTKLEDSAMYFCASSEDFFGSPLHFGNGTRLTVT.

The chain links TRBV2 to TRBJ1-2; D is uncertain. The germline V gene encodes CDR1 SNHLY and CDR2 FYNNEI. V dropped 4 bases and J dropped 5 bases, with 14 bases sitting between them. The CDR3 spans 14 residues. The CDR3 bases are TGTGCCAGCAGTGGAGCCTCGGTGATTTATGGCTACACCTTC. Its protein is CASSGASVIYGYTF.

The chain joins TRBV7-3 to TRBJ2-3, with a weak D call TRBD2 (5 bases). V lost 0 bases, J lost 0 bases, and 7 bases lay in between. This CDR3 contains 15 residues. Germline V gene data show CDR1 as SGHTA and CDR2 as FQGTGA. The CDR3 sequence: CASSLTADSTDTQYF. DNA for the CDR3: TGTGCCAGCAGCTTAACAGCGGATAGCACAGATACGCAGTATTTT.

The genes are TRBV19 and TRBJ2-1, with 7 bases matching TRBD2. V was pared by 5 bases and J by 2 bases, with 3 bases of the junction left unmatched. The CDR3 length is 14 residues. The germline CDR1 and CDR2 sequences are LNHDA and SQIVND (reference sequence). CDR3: CASSLGRPYNEQFF. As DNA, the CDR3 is TGTGCCAGTAGTCTCGGGAGGCCCTACAATGAGCAGTTCTTC.

The CDR3 DNA is TGTGCCAGTAACCCTTCGACAGGGGGAAACACCATATATTTT. Translating it yields CASNPSTGGNTIYF. The chain combines TRBV19 with TRBJ1-3, with 7 nucleotides matching TRBD1. This CDR3 spans 14 amino acids. Germline V gives CDR1 LNHDA, CDR2 SQIVND (reference sequence). V lost 7 bases to trimming and J lost 4 bases; unmatched junction nucleotides: 7.

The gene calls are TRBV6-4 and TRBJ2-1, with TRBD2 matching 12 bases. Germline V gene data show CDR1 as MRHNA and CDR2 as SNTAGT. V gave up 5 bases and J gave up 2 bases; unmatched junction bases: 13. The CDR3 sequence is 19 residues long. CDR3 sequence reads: CASSIRGASGRDAYNEQFF. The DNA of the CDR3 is TGTGCCAGCAGTATTCGCGGGGCTAGCGGGAGGGATGCCTACAATGAGCAGTTCTTC.

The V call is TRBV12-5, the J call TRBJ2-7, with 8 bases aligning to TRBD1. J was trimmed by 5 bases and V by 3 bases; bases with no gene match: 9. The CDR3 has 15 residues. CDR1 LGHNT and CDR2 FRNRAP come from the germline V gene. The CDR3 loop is CASGLAGGASHEQYF. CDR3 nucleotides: TGTGCTAGTGGTTTAGCAGGGGGCGCGAGCCACGAGCAGTACTTC.